These T cell receptor beta chains were read from a single sample in a study of blood T cell repertoires in COVID-19. Only in-frame clones appear in the TCRdb table, and some are missing; sequencing was by immunoSEQ multiplex PCR. The sample gives 200,000 to 300,000 clones, approximately 88% of which show up once; around 2.5% is in the top ten. Sample: PBMCs or T cells enriched from blood (not recorded which). These receptors all stem from a woman between 40 and 55 years old with acute COVID-19. Each CDR3 is given without its conserved first and last residue. Fields, in order: CDR3 length, V gene, CDR3 protein.

>12|TRBV7-9
ASSLDGTDYGYT
>14|TRBV7-2
ASSLDPLAGGLGQF
>11|TRBV9
ASSVGLDYEQY
>12|TRBV7-6
ASSLTESTGELF
>13|TRBV6-5
ASSYSPNSPYGYT
>15|TRBV27
ASSLSSGRAGTDTQY
>12|TRBV5-1
ASSIGTGAYEQY
>15|TRBV27
ASSSPRLAGVPDTQY
>16|TRBV7-2
ASSLRGQGLGYNSPLH
>10|TRBV12-3/TRBV12-4
ASSSDREKLF
>10|TRBV4-3
ASRQGHTEAF
>12|TRBV29-1
SVSTAGTNEKLF
>12|TRBV18
ASSSRTSYYEQY
>12|TRBV4-3
ASSQVRGLDGYT
>11|TRBV12-3/TRBV12-4
ASTIYGTDTQY
>11|TRBV18
ASSTLTGEEQF
>11|TRBV9
ASSVDSQYGYT
>13|TRBV2
ASSDVRGLGEKLF
>12|TRBV7-9
ASSYGYSNQPQH
>12|TRBV30
AWTPGGLSGELF
>13|TRBV11-2
ASSLGPGGGSPLH
>11|TRBV7-2
ASSRTGGNGYT
>13|TRBV3-1/TRBV3-2
ASSPTGTGAYEQY
>13|TRBV6-5
ASSYSADRVGGYT
>12|TRBV2
AIPGQGINYGYT
>13|TRBV7-9
ASSLRGDRPYEQY
>11|TRBV11-3
ASSLVRSNEQF
>13|TRBV19
ASSMGQGAGNTIY
>17|TRBV10-3
AISESKLGHGDYNSPLH
>17|TRBV7-2
ASSHPLAGGRSYNSPLH
>12|TRBV12-5
ASVPSGGADTQY
>13|TRBV11-3
ASSCDWNCTDTQY
>13|TRBV5-1
ASSWGDRDSYEQY
>13|TRBV4-3
ASSQEEGSGSPLH
>15|TRBV28
ASSAPPIGPEQETQY
>12|TRBV28
ASVSGTSYNEQF
>11|TRBV19
ASSIAGRYGYT
>11|TRBV2
ASSERQAQPQH
>14|TRBV7-2
ASSLASGRALDEQF
>12|TRBV2
ATPPRGVQETQY
>14|TRBV19
ASSKILGAVDTEAF
>13|TRBV9
ASSVAGGRGDTQY
>10|TRBV19
ASSIGAGPQH
>15|TRBV12-5
ASGLVLGTEGDQPQH
>11|TRBV30
AWGQGKRNTIY
>13|TRBV9
ASSTGQLSNYGYT
>10|TRBV19
ASSQGAYEQY
>11|TRBV29-1
SVEGEGAAEAF
>11|TRBV29-1
SVEGGTNEKLF
>13|TRBV7-2
ASSPGGLPSYEQY
>14|TRBV19
ATNAPGQGGNQPQH
>13|TRBV3-1/TRBV3-2
ASSQASLAGYEQY
>12|TRBV18
ASSPTGSYNEQF